There are many counts of the clone carrying this T cell receptor beta chain. TCR beta libraries were built with iRepertoire HTBI primers and Arm-PCR of CDR3 regions. TCRdb used MiXCR to reprocess the multiplex PCR reads, holding one entry per CDR3 protein. The repertoire holds nearly 350,000 distinct CDR3 sequences, roughly 21% seen once, with less than 35% in the top ten. The entry originates in a study of regulatory T cells in long-lasting Graves disease. This sample's time point: persistent/refractory GD, antithyroid drugs over 5 years with positive TRAb. From PBMCs, RNA was extracted and then used to make the TCR library. Trimming at V came to 1 base and at J to 8 bases, leaving 4 bases not matched to a gene. The CDR3 covers 12 residues. Per the germline V gene, CDR1 is SQVTM and CDR2 is ANQGSEA.

This receptor was identified in a female donor with Graves disease. The material was peripheral blood mononuclear cells (PBMCs), obtained when the disease was refractory, from a patient treated with antithyroid drugs. V usage is TRBV29-1 and J usage is TRBJ1-2, with 7 bases fitting TRBD1. CDR3 coding DNA: TGCAGCGTTGAAGGGTACAGGGGCGGCTACACCTTC. This codes for CSVEGYRGGYTF.